The source of this T cell receptor (beta chain) is a study of CD8 T cells in ankylosing spondylitis. Study outcomes and limitations: Ankylosing spondylitis blood seemed to carry a telltale TCR beta motif made of several highly homologous variants.

TCRdb reprocessed the 5' RACE reads with MiXCR, giving one entry per CDR3 protein. This sample has hundreds of thousands of distinct CDR3 sequences, with about 24% found just once. This CDR3 is built from 16 residues. The trim removed 8 bases at V and 12 bases at J, leaving 22 bases unmatched. Concerning this clonotype: Antigen unknown.

The chain recombines TRBV12-3 or TRBV12-4 with TRBJ1-5, with TRBD1 identical over 7 bases. This TCR was sampled from a male donor with ankylosing spondylitis. Sequencing was done on a sample of blood, either unsorted or a sorted T cell fraction (not recorded which). CDR3 residues: CASGNSAPGGKGVQHF. The DNA of the CDR3 is TGTGCCAGCGGAAACTCCGCCCCAGGGGGTAAAGGAGTCCAGCATTTT.